The rows below give T cell receptor beta chains drawn from one sample of a study of vaccination effects on CD4 cells after COVID-19. These TCRs are of unknown antigen specificity. Sequenced by immunoSEQ multiplex PCR; TCRdb stores in-frame clones only, minus some. Of some 60,000 clones in the sample, just under 80% are singletons; the top ten hold 4.3%. The sequencing here drew on CD4+ T cells from PBMCs cultured without peptide, taken after COVID-19 vaccination. These receptors were collected from a human donor who received a COVID-19 vaccine. CDR3s include the opening cysteine and the closing phenylalanine or tryptophan. The order of the fields is V gene, clone size, D gene, J gene, CDR3 protein, CDR3 DNA. The D gene is left open where the match is weak. Expanded clones are given a class, and other clones once, few, many or no size at all.

TRBV28	-	TRBD1	TRBJ1-2	CASSPQGNYGYTF	TGTGCCAGCAGTCCACAGGGGAACTATGGCTACACCTTC
TRBV6-5	-	-	TRBJ2-7	CASVTSGTAPYEQYF	TGTGCCAGCGTTACTTCCGGGACTGCTCCCTACGAGCAGTACTTC
TRBV6-1	-	-	TRBJ1-1	CASSEANLEAFF	TGTGCCAGCAGTGAAGCAAATCTTGAAGCTTTCTTT
TRBV19	-	TRBD1	TRBJ2-3	CASSGRDREPTDTQYF	TGTGCCAGTAGTGGAAGGGACAGGGAGCCCACAGATACGCAGTATTTT
TRBV2	-	-	TRBJ1-1	CAGPTRIDIEAFF	TGTGCCGGCCCCACCAGGATCGACATTGAAGCTTTCTTT
TRBV6-1	-	-	TRBJ2-3	CASSQNSYLDTQYF	TGTGCCAGCAGCCAAAACAGTTACCTAGATACGCAGTATTTT
TRBV2	-	TRBD1	TRBJ2-3	CASSEGDRGTDTQYF	TGTGCCAGCAGTGAAGGGGACAGGGGGACAGATACGCAGTATTTT
TRBV19	once	-	TRBJ1-5	CASYLGQNSNQPQHF	TGTGCCAGCTACTTGGGACAAAATAGCAATCAGCCCCAGCATTTT
TRBV14	few	-	TRBJ2-7	CASSQVVGYEQYF	TGTGCCAGCAGCCAAGTTGTCGGCTACGAGCAGTACTTC
TRBV29-1	-	-	TRBJ1-3	CSVASGGFGNTIYF	TGCAGCGTCGCAAGCGGGGGATTTGGAAACACCATATATTTT
TRBV2	few	TRBD1	TRBJ1-2	CASSEDRVNYGYTF	TGTGCCAGCAGTGAGGACAGGGTTAACTATGGCTACACCTTC
TRBV7-9	once	-	TRBJ1-3	CASSYGTLGGGNTIYF	TGTGCCAGCAGCTACGGGACTCTCGGAGGCGGAAACACCATATATTTT
TRBV27	-	TRBD1	TRBJ2-3	CASSLTSGTGAARQYF	TGTGCCAGCAGTCTCACCTCCGGGACAGGGGCTGCGAGGCAGTATTTT
TRBV5-4	-	TRBD1	TRBJ2-3	CASSFRTGGIPSTDTQYF	TGTGCCAGCAGCTTTCGGACAGGGGGGATTCCTAGCACAGATACGCAGTATTTT
TRBV6-5	-	-	TRBJ2-7	CASRYSGGASYEQYF	TGTGCCAGCAGATACTCGGGCGGGGCCTCCTACGAGCAGTACTTC
TRBV6-6	-	-	TRBJ1-2	CASSYDGHYGYTF	TGTGCCAGCAGTTACGACGGACACTATGGCTACACCTTC
TRBV30	-	TRBD2	TRBJ2-7	CAWQGGAHEQYF	TGTGCCTGGCAGGGAGGGGCACACGAGCAGTACTTC
TRBV4-1	-	TRBD2	TRBJ2-3	CASSPGGRGGTDTQYF	TGCGCCAGCAGCCCCGGCGGGCGGGGGGGCACAGATACGCAGTATTTT